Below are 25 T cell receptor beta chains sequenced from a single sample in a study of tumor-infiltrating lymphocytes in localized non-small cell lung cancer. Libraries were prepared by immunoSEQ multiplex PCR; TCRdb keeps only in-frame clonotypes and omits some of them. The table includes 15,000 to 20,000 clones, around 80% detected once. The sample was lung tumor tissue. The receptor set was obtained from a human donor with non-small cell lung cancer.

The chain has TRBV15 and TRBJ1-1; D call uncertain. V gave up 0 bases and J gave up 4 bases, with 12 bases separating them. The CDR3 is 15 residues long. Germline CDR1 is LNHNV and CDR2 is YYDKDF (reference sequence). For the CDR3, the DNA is TGTGCCACCAGCAGAGATAGAGGGCCACTCACTGAAGCTTTCTTT. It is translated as CATSRDRGPLTEAFF.

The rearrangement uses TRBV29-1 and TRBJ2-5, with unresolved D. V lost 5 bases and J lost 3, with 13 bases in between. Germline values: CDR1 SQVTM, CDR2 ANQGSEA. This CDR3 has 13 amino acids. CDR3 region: CSVSAAGKETQYF. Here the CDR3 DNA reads TGCAGCGTTTCAGCCGCCGGAAAAGAGACCCAGTACTTC.

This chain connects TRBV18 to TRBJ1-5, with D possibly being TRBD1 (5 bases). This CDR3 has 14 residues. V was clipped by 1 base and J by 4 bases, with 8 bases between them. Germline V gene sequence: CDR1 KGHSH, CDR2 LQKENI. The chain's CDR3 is CASSPQEGNQPQHF. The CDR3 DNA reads TGTGCCAGCTCACCACAGGAGGGGAATCAGCCCCAGCATTTT.

CDR3 bases: TGTGCCTGGAGACGGGGGTCTAGCACAGATACGCAGTATTTT. Translated: CAWRRGSSTDTQYF. This chain joins TRBV30 and TRBJ2-3, with D perhaps matching TRBD2 (6 bases). The germline CDR1 and CDR2 sequences are GTSNPN and SVGIG (reference sequence). CDR3 size: 14 residues. Trimming stripped 3 bases from V and 0 bases from J, with 10 bases between. Variable domain in full (rest from reference TRBV30 and TRBJ2-3): SQTIHQWPATLVQPVGSPLSLECTVEGTSNPNLYWYRQAAGRGLQLLFYSVGIGQISSEVPQNLSASRPQDRQFILSSKKLLLSDSGFYLCAWRRGSSTDTQYFGPGTRLTVL.

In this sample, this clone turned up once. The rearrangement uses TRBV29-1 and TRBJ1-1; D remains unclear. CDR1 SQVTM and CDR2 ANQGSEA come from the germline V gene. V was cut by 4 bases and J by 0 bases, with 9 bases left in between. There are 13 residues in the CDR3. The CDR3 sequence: CSVARNMNTEAFF. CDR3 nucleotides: TGCAGCGTTGCGCGAAACATGAACACTGAAGCTTTCTTT.

The CDR3 loop is CASLGQINQPQHF. The DNA of the CDR3 is TGTGCCAGCCTCGGACAGATCAATCAGCCCCAGCATTTT. V usage is TRBV19 and J usage is TRBJ1-5, with a tentative D call TRBD1 (6 bases). This CDR3 is built from 13 residues. Germline loops: CDR1 LNHDA, CDR2 SQIVND (reference sequence). The V gene lost 9 bases and the J gene lost 3 bases, with 12 bases spanning the gap.

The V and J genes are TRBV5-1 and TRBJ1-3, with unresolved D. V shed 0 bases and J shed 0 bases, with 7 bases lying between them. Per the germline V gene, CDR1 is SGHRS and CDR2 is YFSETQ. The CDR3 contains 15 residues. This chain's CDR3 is CASSLEGLSGNTIYF. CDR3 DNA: TGCGCCAGCAGCTTGGAGGGCCTCTCTGGAAACACCATATATTTT.

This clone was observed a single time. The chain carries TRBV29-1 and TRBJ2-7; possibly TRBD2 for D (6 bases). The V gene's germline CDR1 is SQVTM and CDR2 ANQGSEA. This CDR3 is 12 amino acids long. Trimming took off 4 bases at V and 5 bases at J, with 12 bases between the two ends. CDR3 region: CSVGGMKDEQYF. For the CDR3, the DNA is TGCAGCGTTGGCGGGATGAAGGACGAGCAGTACTTC.

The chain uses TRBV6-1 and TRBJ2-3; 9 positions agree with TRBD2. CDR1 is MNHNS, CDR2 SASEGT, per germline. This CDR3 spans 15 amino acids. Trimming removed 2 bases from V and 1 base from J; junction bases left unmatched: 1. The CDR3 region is CASSESSGGTDTQYF. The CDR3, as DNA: TGTGCCAGCAGTGAATCTAGCGGGGGCACAGATACGCAGTATTTT.

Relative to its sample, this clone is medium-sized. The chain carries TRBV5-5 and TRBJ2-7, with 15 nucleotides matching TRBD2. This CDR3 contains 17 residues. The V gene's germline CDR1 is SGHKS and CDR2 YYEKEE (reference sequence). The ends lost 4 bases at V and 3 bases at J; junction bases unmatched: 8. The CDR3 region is CASSRGTSGGSFYEQYF. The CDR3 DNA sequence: TGTGCCAGCAGCCGGGGGACTAGCGGGGGGTCCTTCTACGAGCAGTACTTC.

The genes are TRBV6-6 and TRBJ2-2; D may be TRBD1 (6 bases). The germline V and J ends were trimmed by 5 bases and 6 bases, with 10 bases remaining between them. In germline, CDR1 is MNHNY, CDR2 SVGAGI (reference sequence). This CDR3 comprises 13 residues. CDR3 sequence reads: CASSTQGPGELFF. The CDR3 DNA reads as TGTGCCAGCAGTACTCAGGGGCCCGGGGAGCTGTTTTTT.

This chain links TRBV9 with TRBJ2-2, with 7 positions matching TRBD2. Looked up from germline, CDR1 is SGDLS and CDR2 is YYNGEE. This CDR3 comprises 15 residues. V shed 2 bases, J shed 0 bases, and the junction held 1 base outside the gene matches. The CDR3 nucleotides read TGTGCCAGCAGCGTGCGGGGGACGAACACCGGGGAGCTGTTTTTT. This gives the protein CASSVRGTNTGELFF.

CDR3 in DNA: TGTGCCAGCAGCTTAAAGATAAGGGGGACTGAAGCTTTCTTT. Translated: CASSLKIRGTEAFF. The V and J genes are TRBV11-2 and TRBJ1-1, with D possibly matching TRBD1 (6 bases). Germline V gene data show CDR1 as SGHAT and CDR2 as FQNNGV. The CDR3 totals 14 residues. V lost 2 bases and J lost 5, with 12 bases in between.

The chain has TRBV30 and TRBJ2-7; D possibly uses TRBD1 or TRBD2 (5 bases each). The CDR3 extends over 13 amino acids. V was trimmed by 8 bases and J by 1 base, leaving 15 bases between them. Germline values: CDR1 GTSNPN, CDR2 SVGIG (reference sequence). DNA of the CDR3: TGTGCCACGGGACCTGATGGGTCCTACGAGCAGTACTTC. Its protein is CATGPDGSYEQYF.

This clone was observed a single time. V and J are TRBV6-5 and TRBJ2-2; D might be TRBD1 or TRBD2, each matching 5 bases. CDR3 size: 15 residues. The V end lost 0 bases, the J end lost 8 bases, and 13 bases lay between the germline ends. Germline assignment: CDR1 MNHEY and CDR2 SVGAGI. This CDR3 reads CASSYSGQSGGELFF. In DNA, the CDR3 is TGTGCCAGCAGTTACTCGGGGCAGAGCGGTGGGGAGCTGTTTTTT.

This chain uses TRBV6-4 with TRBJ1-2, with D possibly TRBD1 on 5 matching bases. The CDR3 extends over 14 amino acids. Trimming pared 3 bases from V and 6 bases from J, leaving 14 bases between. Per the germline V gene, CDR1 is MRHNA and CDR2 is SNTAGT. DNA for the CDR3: TGTGCCAGCAGTGATGGGGCCATGGGCCATGGCTACACCTTC. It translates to CASSDGAMGHGYTF.

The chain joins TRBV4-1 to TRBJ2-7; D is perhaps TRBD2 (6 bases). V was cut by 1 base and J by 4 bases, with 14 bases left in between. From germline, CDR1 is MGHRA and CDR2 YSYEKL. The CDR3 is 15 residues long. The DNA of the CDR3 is TGCGCCAGCAGCCAAGTTCCAAGTCGGGGGTACGAGCAGTACTTC. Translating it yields CASSQVPSRGYEQYF.

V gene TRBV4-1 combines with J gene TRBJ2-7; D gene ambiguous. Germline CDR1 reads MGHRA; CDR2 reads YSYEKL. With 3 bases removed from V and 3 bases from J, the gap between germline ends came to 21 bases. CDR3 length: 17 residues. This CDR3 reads CASSHKAVTSTFYEQYF. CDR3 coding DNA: TGCGCCAGCAGCCATAAGGCAGTGACTTCAACCTTCTACGAGCAGTACTTC.

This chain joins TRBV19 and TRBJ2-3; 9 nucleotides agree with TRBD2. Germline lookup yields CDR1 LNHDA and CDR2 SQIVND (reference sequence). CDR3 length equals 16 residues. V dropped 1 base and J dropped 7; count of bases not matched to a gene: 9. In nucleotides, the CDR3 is TGTGCCAGTAGTATAGGGGCGGGAGGGCCAAAAAATACGCAGTATTTT. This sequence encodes CASSIGAGGPKNTQYF.

Written as DNA, the CDR3 is TGCGCCAGCAGCGTCGCCGGGACTGAACTTTACGAGCAGTACTTC. Protein product: CASSVAGTELYEQYF. This chain links TRBV5-1 with TRBJ2-7, with D possibly TRBD2 on 6 matching bases. The CDR3 length is 15 residues. Looked up from germline, CDR1 is SGHRS and CDR2 is YFSETQ. With 4 bases removed from V and 4 bases from J, the gap between germline ends came to 18 bases.

This CDR3 is CASRPLGQVEKLFF. The CDR3 DNA reads as TGTGCCAGCCGCCCCCTAGGGCAAGTCGAAAAACTGTTTTTT. The J gene is TRBJ1-4, the V gene TRBV16, with D uncertain. The CDR3 totals 14 residues. Germline V CDR1 and CDR2: KGHSY, FQNENV. Deletions cut 8 bases from V and 8 bases from J, with 18 bases between.

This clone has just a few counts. In nucleotides, the CDR3 is TGTGCCAGCAGCCTCCCCCCTTACACTGAAGCTTTCTTT. Protein product: CASSLPPYTEAFF. The chain couples TRBV7-2 to TRBJ1-1; D uncertain. Germline CDR1 SGHTA, CDR2 FQGNSA. The length of the CDR3 is 13 residues. V lost 5 bases and J lost 3, with 10 bases in between.

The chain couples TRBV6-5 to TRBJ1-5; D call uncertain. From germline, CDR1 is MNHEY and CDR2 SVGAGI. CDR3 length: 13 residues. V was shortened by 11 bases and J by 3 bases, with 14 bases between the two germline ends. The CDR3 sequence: CASSGLDNQPQHF. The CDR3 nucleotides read TGTGCCTCGTCTGGACTCGACAATCAGCCCCAGCATTTT.

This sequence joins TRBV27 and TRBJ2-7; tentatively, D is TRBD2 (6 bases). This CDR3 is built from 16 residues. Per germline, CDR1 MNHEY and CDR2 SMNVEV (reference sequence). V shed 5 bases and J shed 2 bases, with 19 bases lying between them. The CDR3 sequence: CASSPSGWREPYEQYF. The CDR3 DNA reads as TGTGCCAGCAGTCCCTCGGGGTGGCGGGAACCCTACGAGCAGTACTTC.

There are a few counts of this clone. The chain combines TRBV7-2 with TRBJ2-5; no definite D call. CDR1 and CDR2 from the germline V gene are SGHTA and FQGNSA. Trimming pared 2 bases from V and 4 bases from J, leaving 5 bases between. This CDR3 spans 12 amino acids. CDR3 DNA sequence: TGTGCCAGCAGCTTATTCGCAGAGACCCAGTACTTC. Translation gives CASSLFAETQYF.